Listed below are T cell receptor beta chains from one sample, sequenced in a study of blood T cells in healthy people across ages. TCRdb reanalysed the 5' RACE reads using MiXCR and keeps one entry per CDR3 protein. The sample includes more than 1.4 million distinct CDR3 sequences, 42% of them seen just once. The sample consisted of blood. The receptors derive from a woman aged 18-29 years in good health. Each CDR3 is given with its conserved first and last residue. Fields, in order: V gene, J gene, D gene, clone size, CDR3 protein, CDR3 DNA. D genes are given only for firm matches. Size is stated for part of the rows, as once, few or many counts, or as a class when the clone is expanded.

>TRBV20-1|TRBJ2-1|TRBD2|few
CSARSLAGEPSYEQFF
TGCAGTGCTAGATCTTTAGCGGGAGAACCCTCTTATGAGCAGTTCTTC
>TRBV27|TRBJ1-2|TRBD1|few
CASSSRRGLPNYGYTF
TGTGCCAGCAGTTCTCGAAGGGGGCTCCCTAACTATGGCTACACCTTC
>TRBV11-2|TRBJ1-6|.|.
CAGSSQGYNSPLHF
TGTGCCGGCAGCTCACAGGGTTACAATTCACCCCTCCACTTT
>TRBV20-1|TRBJ2-7|.|.
CSARGTEQGTLHSFYEQYF
TGCAGTGCTAGAGGTACAGAACAGGGTACCCTTCATTCCTTCTACGAGCAGTACTTC
>TRBV4-1|TRBJ2-1|.|few
CASSQVFDEQFF
TGCGCCAGCAGCCAAGTTTTCGATGAGCAGTTCTTC
>TRBV28|TRBJ2-7|TRBD1|.
CASSLRWQGAKEQYF
TGTGCCAGCAGTTTACGGTGGCAGGGGGCCAAAGAGCAGTACTTC
>TRBV4-1|TRBJ2-1|TRBD2|few
CASSQPGLAPSYNEQFF
TGCGCCAGCAGCCAACCGGGACTAGCGCCCTCCTACAATGAGCAGTTCTTC
>TRBV12-3/TRBV12-4|TRBJ2-7|TRBD2|few
CASSFRGAGAFYEQYF
TGTGCCAGCAGTTTTCGGGGAGCGGGAGCCTTCTACGAGCAGTACTTC
>TRBV2|TRBJ2-7|TRBD2|few
CASSATSGFSYEQYF
TGTGCCAGCAGCGCTACTAGCGGGTTTTCCTACGAGCAGTACTTC
>TRBV2|TRBJ1-4|.|few
CASSEGQVDEKLFF
TGTGCCAGCAGTGAAGGGCAGGTTGATGAAAAACTGTTTTTT
>TRBV7-9|TRBJ1-1|.|.
CASSPNPDRRDYRPEGEAFF
TGTGCCAGCAGCCCAAATCCCGACAGACGTGATTACCGACCGGAGGGTGAAGCTTTCTTT
>TRBV27|TRBJ1-5|.|once
CASSPRITPGSNQPQHF
TGTGCCAGCAGTCCCCGCATAACCCCGGGGAGCAATCAGCCCCAGCATTTT
>TRBV20-1|TRBJ2-5|TRBD2|.
CSATGTSGGVRETQYF
TGCAGTGCAACAGGGACTAGCGGGGGGGTTAGGGAGACCCAGTACTTC
>TRBV15|TRBJ1-2|.|.
CATSLGTALSYTF
TGTGCCACCAGCCTGGGGACGGCCTTGAGCTACACCTTC
>TRBV2|TRBJ1-2|TRBD1|.
CASSEKFDYYRGNVGYTF
TGTGCCAGCAGTGAGAAGTTTGATTATTACAGGGGAAACGTTGGCTACACCTTC
>TRBV10-3|TRBJ2-1|.|few
CAISDSRNRDNEQFF
TGTGCCATCAGTGATTCTCGGAACAGGGACAATGAGCAGTTCTTC
>TRBV20-1|TRBJ2-7|.|.
CSALGRDQLTYEQYF
TGCAGTGCCCTAGGCCGGGATCAATTAACCTACGAGCAGTACTTC
>TRBV6-5|TRBJ2-3|.|once
CASTNFQDTQYF
TGTGCCAGCACTAACTTTCAGGATACGCAGTATTTT
>TRBV5-1|TRBJ1-4|.|.
CASSLYPAENEKLFF
TGCGCCAGCAGCTTGTATCCGGCCGAAAATGAAAAACTGTTTTTT
>TRBV7-2|TRBJ1-6|.|.
CASSLVEGSPLHF
TGTGCCAGCAGCTTGGTAGAGGGTTCACCCCTCCACTTT
>TRBV12-3/TRBV12-4|TRBJ1-2|.|few
CASKRTALGGYTF
TGTGCCTCGAAACGGACAGCCCTGGGCGGCTACACCTTC
>TRBV24-1|TRBJ1-2|.|few
CATSDSGTLGNYGYTF
TGTGCCACCAGTGATTCCGGGACTCTTGGTAACTATGGCTACACCTTC
>TRBV4-1|TRBJ1-4|.|.
CASSQTGTRGEKLFF
TGCGCCAGCAGCCAGACAGGTACAAGAGGTGAAAAACTGTTTTTT
>TRBV12-3/TRBV12-4|TRBJ1-2|.|.
CASSLSNFGGYTF
TGTGCCAGCAGTTTGAGTAACTTTGGTGGCTACACCTTC
>TRBV16|TRBJ1-1|.|.
CASSPHGGRDTEAFF
TGTGCCAGCAGCCCGCACGGGGGGCGGGACACTGAAGCTTTCTTT
>TRBV2|TRBJ2-6|TRBD1|.
CASTTGTGSSGANVLTF
TGTGCCAGCACCACCGGGACAGGGAGCTCTGGGGCCAACGTCCTGACTTTC
>TRBV27|TRBJ2-1|TRBD1|once
CASRNDGTGRNNEQFF
TGTGCCAGCAGGAATGACGGGACAGGGCGCAACAATGAGCAGTTCTTC
>TRBV7-9|TRBJ2-3|.|many
CASSPSGATDTQYF
TGTGCCAGCAGCCCTTCGGGAGCCACAGATACGCAGTATTTT
>TRBV5-5|TRBJ2-7|.|.
CASSHPQGWEQYF
TGTGCCAGCAGTCATCCACAGGGTTGGGAGCAGTACTTC
>TRBV20-1|TRBJ1-2|.|.
CSARGAGNGYTF
TGCAGTGCTAGAGGAGCAGGGAATGGCTACACCTTC
>TRBV5-1|TRBJ2-5|TRBD2|few
CASSLGVVWRGQETQYF
TGCGCCAGCAGCCTTGGGGTTGTCTGGCGGGGGCAAGAGACCCAGTACTTC
>TRBV20-1|TRBJ2-1|TRBD2|.
CSARVLAGVQNEQFF
TGCAGTGCTAGGGTACTAGCGGGAGTCCAGAATGAGCAGTTCTTC
>TRBV6-7|TRBJ2-1|.|.
CASSYPPSGRVRSYNEQFF
TGTGCCAGCAGTTACCCCCCGAGTGGCAGGGTGAGGTCCTACAATGAGCAGTTCTTC
>TRBV20-1|TRBJ1-4|.|few
CSARVGTLRREKLFF
TGCAGTGCTAGAGTGGGGACGCTTCGACGGGAAAAACTGTTTTTT
>TRBV7-2|TRBJ1-6|.|.
CASSSSSYNSPLHF
TGTGCCAGCAGCTCGAGCTCCTATAATTCACCCCTCCACTTT
>TRBV29-1|TRBJ1-1|.|few
CSVGDIYTEAFF
TGCAGCGTTGGGGACATTTACACTGAAGCTTTCTTT
>TRBV30|TRBJ2-5|TRBD1|.
CAWFSGTGKETQYF
TGTGCCTGGTTCTCCGGGACAGGGAAAGAGACCCAGTACTTC
>TRBV18|TRBJ2-3|TRBD1|few
CASSLLGTGLADTQYF
TGTGCCAGCTCCCTCCTGGGGACAGGGTTGGCAGATACGCAGTATTTT
>TRBV7-2|TRBJ2-5|TRBD2|once
CASSRRGLAGAKGGNEQYF
TGTGCCAGCAGCAGACGGGGACTAGCGGGAGCCAAGGGGGGTAATGAGCAGTACTTC
>TRBV7-9|TRBJ2-3|.|.
CASSIGISSTDTQYF
TGTGCCAGCAGCATCGGGATAAGTAGCACAGATACGCAGTATTTT
>TRBV20-1|TRBJ2-3|TRBD2|.
CSAGLAGSFTDTQYF
TGCAGTGCTGGGCTAGCGGGATCTTTTACGGATACGCAGTATTTT
>TRBV7-2|TRBJ2-7|.|many
CASSLSTGTSYEQYF
TGTGCCAGCAGCTTATCGACGGGGACCTCCTACGAGCAGTACTTC
>TRBV12-3/TRBV12-4|TRBJ1-1|.|.
CASRRHNTEAFF
TGTGCCAGCAGACGACATAACACTGAAGCTTTCTTT
>TRBV7-3|TRBJ2-1|TRBD1|.
CASSWGTGTSSYNEQFF
TGTGCCAGCAGCTGGGGGACAGGGACAAGCTCCTACAATGAGCAGTTCTTC
>TRBV6-1|TRBJ1-2|.|few
CASSRYGGYTF
TGTGCCAGCAGCCGCTACGGAGGCTACACCTTC
>TRBV7-3|TRBJ2-1|.|.
CASSHGPISYNEQFF
TGTGCCAGCAGCCATGGCCCTATCTCCTACAATGAGCAGTTCTTC
>TRBV12-3/TRBV12-4|TRBJ1-5|TRBD1|.
CASSTGQGPSLQPQHF
TGTGCCAGCAGCACGGGACAGGGCCCTAGCCTTCAGCCCCAGCATTTT
>TRBV12-5|TRBJ2-7|.|.
CASGFSSSSSYNEQYF
TGTGCTAGTGGTTTCTCGTCGAGTAGCTCCTACAATGAGCAGTACTTC
>TRBV11-1|TRBJ2-7|.|.
CASSLRSSVAYFSYEQYF
TGTGCCAGCAGCTTAAGAAGTAGCGTGGCCTACTTCTCCTACGAGCAGTACTTC
>TRBV27|TRBJ2-7|.|few
CASSYKDSSYEQYF
TGTGCCAGCAGTTATAAGGACTCCTCCTACGAGCAGTACTTC
>TRBV7-2|TRBJ2-1|.|few
CASSLTPARHNEQFF
TGTGCCAGCAGCTTAACTCCGGCCCGGCACAATGAGCAGTTCTTC
>TRBV7-9|TRBJ2-5|.|few
CASSLGRDGYF
TGTGCCAGCAGCTTAGGCCGGGACGGGTACTTC
>TRBV20-1|TRBJ2-1|.|.
CSARENRATGYNEQFF
TGCAGTGCCCGGGAGAACAGGGCCACAGGCTACAATGAGCAGTTCTTC
>TRBV6-6|TRBJ1-4|TRBD1|.
CASSLQGGYNEKLFF
TGTGCCAGCAGTTTACAGGGGGGTTATAATGAAAAACTGTTTTTT
>TRBV20-1|TRBJ2-3|TRBD2|few
CSARGTRSGTDTQYF
TGCAGTGCTAGAGGGACTAGGAGCGGCACAGATACGCAGTATTTT
>TRBV3-1|TRBJ2-1|.|few
CASSQGAALYNEQFF
TGTGCCAGCAGCCAAGGGGCAGCCCTGTACAATGAGCAGTTCTTC
>TRBV10-3|TRBJ2-1|TRBD2|.
CAIGERGALVDEQFF
TGTGCCATCGGTGAGCGGGGGGCCTTAGTCGATGAGCAGTTCTTC